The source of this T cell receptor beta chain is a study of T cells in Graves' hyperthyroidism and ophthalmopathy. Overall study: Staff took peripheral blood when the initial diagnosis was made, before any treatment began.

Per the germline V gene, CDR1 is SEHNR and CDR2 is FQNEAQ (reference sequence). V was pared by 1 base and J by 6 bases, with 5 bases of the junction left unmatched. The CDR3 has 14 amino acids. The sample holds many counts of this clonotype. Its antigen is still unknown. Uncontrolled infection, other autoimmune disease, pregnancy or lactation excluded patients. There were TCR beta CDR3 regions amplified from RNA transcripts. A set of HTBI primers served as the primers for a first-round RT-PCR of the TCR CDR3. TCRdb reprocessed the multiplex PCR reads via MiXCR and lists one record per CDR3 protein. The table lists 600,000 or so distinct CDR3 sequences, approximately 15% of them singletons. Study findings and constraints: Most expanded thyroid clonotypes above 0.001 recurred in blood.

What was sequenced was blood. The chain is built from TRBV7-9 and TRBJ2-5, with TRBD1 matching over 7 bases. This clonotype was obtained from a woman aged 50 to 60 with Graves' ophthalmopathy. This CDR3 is CASSLDRGWKTQYF. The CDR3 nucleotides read TGTGCCAGCAGCTTAGACAGGGGTTGGAAGACCCAGTACTTC.